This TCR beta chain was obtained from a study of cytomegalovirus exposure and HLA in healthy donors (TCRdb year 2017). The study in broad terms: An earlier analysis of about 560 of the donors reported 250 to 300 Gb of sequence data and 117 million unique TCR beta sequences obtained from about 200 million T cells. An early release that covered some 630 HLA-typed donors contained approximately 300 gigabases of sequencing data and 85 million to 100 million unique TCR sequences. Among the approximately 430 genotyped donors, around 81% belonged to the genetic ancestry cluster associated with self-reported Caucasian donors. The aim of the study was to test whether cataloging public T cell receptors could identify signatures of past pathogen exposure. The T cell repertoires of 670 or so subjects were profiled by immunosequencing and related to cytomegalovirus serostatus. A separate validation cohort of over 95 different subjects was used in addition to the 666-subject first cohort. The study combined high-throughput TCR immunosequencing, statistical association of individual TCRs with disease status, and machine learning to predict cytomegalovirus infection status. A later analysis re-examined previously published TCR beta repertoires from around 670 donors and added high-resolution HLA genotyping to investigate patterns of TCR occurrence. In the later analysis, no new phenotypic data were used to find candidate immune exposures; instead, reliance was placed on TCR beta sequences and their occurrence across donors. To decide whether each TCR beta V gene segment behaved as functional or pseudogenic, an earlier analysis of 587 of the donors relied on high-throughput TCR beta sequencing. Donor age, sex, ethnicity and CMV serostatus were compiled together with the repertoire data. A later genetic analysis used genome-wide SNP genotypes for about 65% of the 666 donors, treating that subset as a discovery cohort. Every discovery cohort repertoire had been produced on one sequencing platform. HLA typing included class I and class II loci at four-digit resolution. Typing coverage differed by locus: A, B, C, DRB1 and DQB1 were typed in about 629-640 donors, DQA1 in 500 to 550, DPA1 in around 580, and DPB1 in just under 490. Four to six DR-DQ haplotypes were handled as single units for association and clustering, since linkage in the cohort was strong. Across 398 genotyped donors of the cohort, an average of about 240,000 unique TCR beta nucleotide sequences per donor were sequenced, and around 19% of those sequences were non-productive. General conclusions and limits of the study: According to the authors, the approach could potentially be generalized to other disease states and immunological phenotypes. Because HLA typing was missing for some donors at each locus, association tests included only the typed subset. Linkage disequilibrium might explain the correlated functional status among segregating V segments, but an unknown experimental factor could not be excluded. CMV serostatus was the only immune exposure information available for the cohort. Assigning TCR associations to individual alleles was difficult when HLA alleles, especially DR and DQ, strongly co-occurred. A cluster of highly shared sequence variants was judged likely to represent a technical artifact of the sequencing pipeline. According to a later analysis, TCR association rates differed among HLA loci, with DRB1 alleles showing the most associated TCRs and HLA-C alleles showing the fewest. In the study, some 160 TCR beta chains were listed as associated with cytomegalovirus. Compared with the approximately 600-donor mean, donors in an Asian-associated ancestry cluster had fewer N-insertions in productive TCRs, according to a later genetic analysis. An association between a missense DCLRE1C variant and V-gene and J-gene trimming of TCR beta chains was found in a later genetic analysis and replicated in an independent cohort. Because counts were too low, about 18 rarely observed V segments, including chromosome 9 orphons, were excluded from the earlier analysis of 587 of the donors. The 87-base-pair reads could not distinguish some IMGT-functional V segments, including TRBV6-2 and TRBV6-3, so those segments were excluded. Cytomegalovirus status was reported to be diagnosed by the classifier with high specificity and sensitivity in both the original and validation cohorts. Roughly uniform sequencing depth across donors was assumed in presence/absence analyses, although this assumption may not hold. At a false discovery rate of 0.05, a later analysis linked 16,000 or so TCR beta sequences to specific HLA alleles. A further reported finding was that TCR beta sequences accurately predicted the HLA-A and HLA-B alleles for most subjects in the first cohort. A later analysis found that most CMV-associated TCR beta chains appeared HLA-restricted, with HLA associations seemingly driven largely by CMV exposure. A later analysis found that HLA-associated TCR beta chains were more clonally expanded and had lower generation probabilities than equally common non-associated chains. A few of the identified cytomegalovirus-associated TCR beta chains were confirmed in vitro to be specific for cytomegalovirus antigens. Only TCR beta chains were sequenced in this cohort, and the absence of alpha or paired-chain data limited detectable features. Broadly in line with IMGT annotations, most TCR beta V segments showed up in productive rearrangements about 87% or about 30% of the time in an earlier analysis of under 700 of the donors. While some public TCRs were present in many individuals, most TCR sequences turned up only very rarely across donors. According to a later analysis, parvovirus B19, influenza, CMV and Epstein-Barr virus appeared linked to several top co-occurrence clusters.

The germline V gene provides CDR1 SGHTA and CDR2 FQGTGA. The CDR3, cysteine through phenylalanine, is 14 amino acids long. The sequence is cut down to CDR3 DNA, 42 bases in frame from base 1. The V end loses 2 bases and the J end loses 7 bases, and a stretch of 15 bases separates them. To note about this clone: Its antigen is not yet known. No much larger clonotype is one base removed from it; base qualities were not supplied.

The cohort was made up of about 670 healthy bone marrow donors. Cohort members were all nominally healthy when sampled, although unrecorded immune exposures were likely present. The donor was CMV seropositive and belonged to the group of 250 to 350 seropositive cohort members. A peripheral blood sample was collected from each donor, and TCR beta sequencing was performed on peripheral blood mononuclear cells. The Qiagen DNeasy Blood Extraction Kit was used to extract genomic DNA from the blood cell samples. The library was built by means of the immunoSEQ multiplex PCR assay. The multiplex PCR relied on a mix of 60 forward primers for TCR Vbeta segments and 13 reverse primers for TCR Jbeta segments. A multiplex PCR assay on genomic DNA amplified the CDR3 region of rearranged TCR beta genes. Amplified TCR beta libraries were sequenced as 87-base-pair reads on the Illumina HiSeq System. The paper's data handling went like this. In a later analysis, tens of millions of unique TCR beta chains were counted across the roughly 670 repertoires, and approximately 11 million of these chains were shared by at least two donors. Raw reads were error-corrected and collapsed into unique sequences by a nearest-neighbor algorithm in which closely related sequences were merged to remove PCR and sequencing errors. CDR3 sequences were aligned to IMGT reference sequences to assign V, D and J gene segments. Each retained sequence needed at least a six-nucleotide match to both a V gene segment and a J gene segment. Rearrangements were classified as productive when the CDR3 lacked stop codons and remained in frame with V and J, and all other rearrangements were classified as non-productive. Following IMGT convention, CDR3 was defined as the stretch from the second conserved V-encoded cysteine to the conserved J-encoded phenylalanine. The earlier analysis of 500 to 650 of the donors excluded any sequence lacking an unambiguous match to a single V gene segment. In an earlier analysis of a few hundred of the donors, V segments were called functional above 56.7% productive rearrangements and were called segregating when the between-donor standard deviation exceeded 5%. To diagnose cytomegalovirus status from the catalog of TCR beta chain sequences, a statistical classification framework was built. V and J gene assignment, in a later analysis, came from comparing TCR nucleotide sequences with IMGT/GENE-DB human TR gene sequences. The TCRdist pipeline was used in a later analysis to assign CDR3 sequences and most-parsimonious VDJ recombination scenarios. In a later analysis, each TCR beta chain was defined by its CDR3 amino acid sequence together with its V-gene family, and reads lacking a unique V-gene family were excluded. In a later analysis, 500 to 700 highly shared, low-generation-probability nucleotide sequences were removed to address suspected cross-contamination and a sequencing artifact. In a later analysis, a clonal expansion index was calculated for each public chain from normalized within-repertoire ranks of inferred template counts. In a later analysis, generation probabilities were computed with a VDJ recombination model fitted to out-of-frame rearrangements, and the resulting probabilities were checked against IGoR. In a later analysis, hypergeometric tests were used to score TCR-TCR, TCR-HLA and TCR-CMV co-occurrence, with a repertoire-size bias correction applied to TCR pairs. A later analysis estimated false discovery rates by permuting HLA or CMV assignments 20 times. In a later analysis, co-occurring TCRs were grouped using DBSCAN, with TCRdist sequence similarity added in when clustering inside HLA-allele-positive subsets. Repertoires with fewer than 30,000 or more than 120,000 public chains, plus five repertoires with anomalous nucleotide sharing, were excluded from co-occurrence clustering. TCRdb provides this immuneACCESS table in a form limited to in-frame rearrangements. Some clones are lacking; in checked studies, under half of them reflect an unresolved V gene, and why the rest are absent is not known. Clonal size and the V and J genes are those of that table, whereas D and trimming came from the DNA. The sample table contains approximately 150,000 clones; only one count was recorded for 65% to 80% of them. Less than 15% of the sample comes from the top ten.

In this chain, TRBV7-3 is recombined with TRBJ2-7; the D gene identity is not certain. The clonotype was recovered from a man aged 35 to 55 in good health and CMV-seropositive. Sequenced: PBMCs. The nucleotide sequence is TGTGCCAGCAGCTTATGGGCTACTTCTACAGAGCAGTACTTC. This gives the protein CASSLWATSTEQYF.